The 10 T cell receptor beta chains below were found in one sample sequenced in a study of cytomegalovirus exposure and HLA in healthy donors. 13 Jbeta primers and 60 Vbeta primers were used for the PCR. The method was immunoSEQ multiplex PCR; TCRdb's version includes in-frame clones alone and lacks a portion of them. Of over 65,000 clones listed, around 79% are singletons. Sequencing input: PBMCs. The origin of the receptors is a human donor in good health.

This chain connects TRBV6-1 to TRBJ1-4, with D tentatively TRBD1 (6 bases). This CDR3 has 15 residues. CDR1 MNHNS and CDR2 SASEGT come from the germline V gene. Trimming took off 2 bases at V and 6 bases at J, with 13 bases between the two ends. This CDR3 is CASSEYGGADEKLFF. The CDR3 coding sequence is TGTGCCAGCAGTGAATATGGGGGCGCGGATGAAAAACTGTTTTTT.

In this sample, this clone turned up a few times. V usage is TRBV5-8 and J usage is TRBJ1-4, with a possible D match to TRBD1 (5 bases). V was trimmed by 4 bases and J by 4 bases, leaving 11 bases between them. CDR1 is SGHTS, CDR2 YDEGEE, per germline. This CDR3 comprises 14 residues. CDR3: CASSEGRNNEKLFF. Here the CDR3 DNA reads TGTGCCAGCAGCGAGGGGAGGAATAATGAAAAACTGTTTTTT.

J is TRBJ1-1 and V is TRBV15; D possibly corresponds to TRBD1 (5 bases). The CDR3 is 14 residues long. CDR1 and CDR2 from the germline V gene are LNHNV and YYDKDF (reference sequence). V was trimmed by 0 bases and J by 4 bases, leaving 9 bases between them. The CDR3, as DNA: TGTGCCACCAGCAGAGATTCAGGGCCCACTGAAGCTTTCTTT. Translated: CATSRDSGPTEAFF.

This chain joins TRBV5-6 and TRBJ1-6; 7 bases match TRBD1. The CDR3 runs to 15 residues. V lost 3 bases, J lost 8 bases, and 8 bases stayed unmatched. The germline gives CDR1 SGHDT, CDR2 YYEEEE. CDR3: CASSSTGERYSPLHF. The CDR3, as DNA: TGTGCCAGCAGCTCCACAGGGGAGAGGTATTCACCCCTCCACTTT.

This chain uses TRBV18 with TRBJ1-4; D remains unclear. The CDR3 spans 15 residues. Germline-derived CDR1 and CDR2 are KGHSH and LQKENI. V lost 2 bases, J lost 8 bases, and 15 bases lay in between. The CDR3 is CASSPSGGRDEKLFF. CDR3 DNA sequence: TGTGCCAGCTCACCAAGCGGTGGTCGAGACGAAAAACTGTTTTTT.

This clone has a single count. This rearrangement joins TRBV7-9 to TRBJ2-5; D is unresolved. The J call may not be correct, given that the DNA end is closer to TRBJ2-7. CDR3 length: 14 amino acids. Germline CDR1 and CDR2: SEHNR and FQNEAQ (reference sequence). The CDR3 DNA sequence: TGTGCCAGCAGCTTAAGAGGAGACTCCTACGAGCAGTACTTC. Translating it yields CASSLRGDSYEQYF.

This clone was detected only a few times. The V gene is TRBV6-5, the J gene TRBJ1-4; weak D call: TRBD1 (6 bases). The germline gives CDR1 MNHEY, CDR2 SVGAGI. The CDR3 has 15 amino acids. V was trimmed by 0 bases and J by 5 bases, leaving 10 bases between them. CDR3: CASSYSTGGNEKLFF. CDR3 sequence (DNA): TGTGCCAGCAGTTACTCGACAGGAGGAAATGAAAAACTGTTTTTT.

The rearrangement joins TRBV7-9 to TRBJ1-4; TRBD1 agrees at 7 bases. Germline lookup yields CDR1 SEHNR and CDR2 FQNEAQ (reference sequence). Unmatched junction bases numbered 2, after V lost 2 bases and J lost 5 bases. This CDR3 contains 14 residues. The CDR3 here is CASSLWGQNEKLFF. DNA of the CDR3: TGTGCCAGCAGCTTATGGGGACAGAATGAAAAACTGTTTTTT.

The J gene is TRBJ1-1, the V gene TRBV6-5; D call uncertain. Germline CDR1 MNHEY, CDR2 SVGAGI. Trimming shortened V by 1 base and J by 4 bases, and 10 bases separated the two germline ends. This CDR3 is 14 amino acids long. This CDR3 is CASSYFGVGTEAFF. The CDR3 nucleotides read TGTGCCAGCAGTTACTTCGGGGTTGGCACTGAAGCTTTCTTT.

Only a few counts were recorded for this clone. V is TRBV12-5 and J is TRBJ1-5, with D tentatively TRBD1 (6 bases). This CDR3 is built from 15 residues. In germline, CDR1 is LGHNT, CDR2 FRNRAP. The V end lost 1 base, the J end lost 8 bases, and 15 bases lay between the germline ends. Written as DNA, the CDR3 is TGTGCTAGTGGTTTGGACGGGACCCCAGGGGAGCCCCAGCATTTT. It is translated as CASGLDGTPGEPQHF.